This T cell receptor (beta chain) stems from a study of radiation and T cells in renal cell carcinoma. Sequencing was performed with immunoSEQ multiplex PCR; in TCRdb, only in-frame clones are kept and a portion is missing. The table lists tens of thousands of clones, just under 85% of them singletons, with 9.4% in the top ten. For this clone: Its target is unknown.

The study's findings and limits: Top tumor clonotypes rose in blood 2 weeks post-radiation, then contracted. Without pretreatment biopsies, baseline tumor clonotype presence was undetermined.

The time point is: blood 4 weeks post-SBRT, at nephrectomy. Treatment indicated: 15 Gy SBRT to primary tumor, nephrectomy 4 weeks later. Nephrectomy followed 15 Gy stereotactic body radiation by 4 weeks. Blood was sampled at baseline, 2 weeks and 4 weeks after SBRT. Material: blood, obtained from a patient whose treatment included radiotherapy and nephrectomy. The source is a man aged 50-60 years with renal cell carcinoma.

The CDR3: CASSQSRGRRETQYF. DNA of the CDR3: TGCGCCAGCAGCCAATCCCGGGGCAGGAGGGAGACCCAGTACTTC. The rearrangement uses TRBV4-3 and TRBJ2-5; D may be TRBD1 or TRBD2 (5 bases each). Germline loops: CDR1 LGHNA, CDR2 YSLEER. V gave up 2 bases and J gave up 5 bases, with 15 bases separating them. This CDR3 contains 15 residues.